This T cell receptor (beta chain) emerged from a study of cytomegalovirus exposure and HLA in healthy donors. Study-level results: Investigators reported over 150 TCR beta chains as tied to cytomegalovirus.

Amplification used 60 Vbeta primers and 13 Jbeta primers. This table comes from immunoSEQ multiplex PCR, and its TCRdb copy is limited to in-frame clones, with some not included. The sample shows 150,000 to 200,000 clones, 55% to 65% of them seen only once. With respect to this clone: Its antigen is not known.

The CDR3 is 14 amino acids. V shed 1 base and J shed 4 bases, with 11 bases lying between them. Germline-derived CDR1 and CDR2 are LNHDA and SQIVND (reference sequence). This sequence originates from a man aged 40-55 years in good health and CMV-seronegative. Specimen: PBMCs. V is TRBV19 and J is TRBJ2-7; weak D call: TRBD1 (6 bases). The CDR3 DNA is TGTGCCAGTAGTATAGGACCAGGGGAATACGAGCAGTACTTC. Translation gives CASSIGPGEYEQYF.